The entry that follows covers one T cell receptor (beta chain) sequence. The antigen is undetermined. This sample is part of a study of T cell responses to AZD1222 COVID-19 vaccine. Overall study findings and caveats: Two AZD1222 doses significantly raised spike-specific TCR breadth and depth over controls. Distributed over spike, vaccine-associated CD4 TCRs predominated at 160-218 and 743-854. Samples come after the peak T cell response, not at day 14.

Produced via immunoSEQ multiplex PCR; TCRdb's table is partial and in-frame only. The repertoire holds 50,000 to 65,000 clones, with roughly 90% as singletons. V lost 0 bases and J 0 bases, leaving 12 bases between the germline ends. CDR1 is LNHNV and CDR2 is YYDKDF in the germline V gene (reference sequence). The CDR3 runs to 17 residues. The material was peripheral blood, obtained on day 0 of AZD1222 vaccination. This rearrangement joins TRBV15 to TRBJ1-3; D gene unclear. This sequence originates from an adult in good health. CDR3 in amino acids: CATSRDLADPSGNTIYF. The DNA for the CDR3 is TGTGCCACCAGCAGAGATTTGGCAGACCCCTCTGGAAACACCATATATTTT.